The rows below give T cell receptor beta chains drawn from one sample of a study of blood T cells in healthy people across ages. MiXCR, run by TCRdb on the 5' RACE reads, gives a single entry per CDR3 protein. The sample contains 650,000 to 1,000,000 distinct CDR3 sequences, under 40% of which appear only once. The sequenced sample consisted of blood. These receptors all stem from a young man in good health. Both conserved end residues are part of each CDR3. D genes are given only for firm matches. A clone size is listed for some rows: how often the clone was seen (once, few, many), or a class if it is expanded.

size	V	length	J	D	DNA	CDR3
.	TRBV2	15	TRBJ1-6	TRBD1	TGTGCCAGCTCTAGCCAGGGACAGGGTTCTTCACCCCTCCACTTT	CASSSQGQGSSPLHF
.	TRBV5-1	14	TRBJ2-1	.	TGCGCCAGCAGCTTGCACCGGGACGACTACGAGCAGTTCTTC	CASSLHRDDYEQFF
.	TRBV7-2	16	TRBJ2-2	.	TGTGCCAGCAGCTTCGGGGGACTCTCGAACACCGGGGAGCTGTTTTTT	CASSFGGLSNTGELFF
.	TRBV20-1	14	TRBJ1-2	.	TGCAGTGCTAGATGGGCCAGACAAAACTATGGCTACACCTTC	CSARWARQNYGYTF
few	TRBV12-3/TRBV12-4	12	TRBJ2-1	TRBD1	TGTGCCAGCCTGACAGGGGGCAATGAGCAGTTCTTC	CASLTGGNEQFF
.	TRBV5-1	16	TRBJ2-5	TRBD2	TGCGCCAGCAGCTTAGAGACGGGAGGACTCAGAGAGACCCAGTACTTC	CASSLETGGLRETQYF
few	TRBV18	16	TRBJ1-2	TRBD1	TGTGCCAGCTCACGCGGACAGGGGGCGAAGGCGAATGGCTACACCTTC	CASSRGQGAKANGYTF
.	TRBV12-3/TRBV12-4	13	TRBJ1-5	.	TGTGCCAGCAGGTTGGGAGGCAATCGGCCCCAGCATTTT	CASRLGGNRPQHF
few	TRBV12-3/TRBV12-4	15	TRBJ1-3	.	TGTGCCAGCAGTTTACTCAGGCCCTCTGGAAACACCATATATTTT	CASSLLRPSGNTIYF
few	TRBV7-2	18	TRBJ2-1	TRBD1	TGTGCCAGCAGCTTAGTTAGTCTGACAGGGGGCTCCTACAATGAGCAGTTCTTC	CASSLVSLTGGSYNEQFF
.	TRBV25-1	15	TRBJ2-3	.	TGTGCCAGCAGTGAAGCGGGGGCCGGACTCGATACGCAGTATTTT	CASSEAGAGLDTQYF
few	TRBV12-3/TRBV12-4	16	TRBJ2-2	TRBD2	TGTGCCAGCAGTTTGGGAGGGCTTCATTCCACCGGGGAGCTGTTTTTT	CASSLGGLHSTGELFF
few	TRBV29-1	17	TRBJ1-4	.	TGCAGCGCCGTGGGGGTTCGGACGGATGCAACTAATGAAAAACTGTTTTTT	CSAVGVRTDATNEKLFF
.	TRBV2	14	TRBJ2-2	TRBD1	TGTGCCAGCAGAGGGACAGGGGACACCGGGGAGCTGTTTTTT	CASRGTGDTGELFF
many	TRBV20-1	15	TRBJ2-3	TRBD2	TGCAGTGCCGCCCCCTCTGCGGGGGGGTTAGATACGCAGTATTTT	CSAAPSAGGLDTQYF
.	TRBV13	15	TRBJ1-1	.	TGTGCCAGCAGCCCACGAGAGGGTGGGGGCACTGAAGCTTTCTTT	CASSPREGGGTEAFF
few	TRBV6-1	17	TRBJ2-5	TRBD2	TGTGCCAGCAGAGGACTAGCGGGGGGTCCAACCCAAGAGACCCAGTACTTC	CASRGLAGGPTQETQYF
few	TRBV7-9	15	TRBJ1-1	.	TGTGCCAGCAGCCAATTTGGGGTTCGGAACACTGAAGCTTTCTTT	CASSQFGVRNTEAFF
few	TRBV20-1	15	TRBJ1-3	.	TGCAGTGCTAGAGACAGTAGCTACTCTGGAAACACCATATATTTT	CSARDSSYSGNTIYF
.	TRBV15	14	TRBJ1-1	.	TGTGCCACCAGCCTGATCCCCGACGGCACTGAAGCTTTCTTT	CATSLIPDGTEAFF
.	TRBV7-2	19	TRBJ2-5	TRBD2	TGTGCCAGCAGCCCGAGGGGAGTAGCGGGGGGAAAATTAGGAGAGACCCAGTACTTC	CASSPRGVAGGKLGETQYF
.	TRBV20-1	11	TRBJ1-2	.	TGCAGTGCCGTGGGGGGGATTGGCTACACCTTC	CSAVGGIGYTF
many	TRBV27	15	TRBJ2-1	.	TGTGCCAGCAGTTTATTTGGTCCGGGCCACAATGAGCAGTTCTTC	CASSLFGPGHNEQFF
.	TRBV12-3/TRBV12-4	16	TRBJ1-3	TRBD1	TGTGCCAGCAGCCGGACGACAGGGGGCCCGGGAAACACCATATATTTT	CASSRTTGGPGNTIYF
.	TRBV7-2	18	TRBJ1-5	TRBD1	TGTGCCAGCTCTAGGGCAGGGACAGGGGGTGCAAGCAATCAGCCCCAGCATTTT	CASSRAGTGGASNQPQHF
.	TRBV7-8	14	TRBJ2-7	TRBD1	TGTGCCAGCAGCTTAGGACGACAGGGGAACGAGCAGTACTTC	CASSLGRQGNEQYF